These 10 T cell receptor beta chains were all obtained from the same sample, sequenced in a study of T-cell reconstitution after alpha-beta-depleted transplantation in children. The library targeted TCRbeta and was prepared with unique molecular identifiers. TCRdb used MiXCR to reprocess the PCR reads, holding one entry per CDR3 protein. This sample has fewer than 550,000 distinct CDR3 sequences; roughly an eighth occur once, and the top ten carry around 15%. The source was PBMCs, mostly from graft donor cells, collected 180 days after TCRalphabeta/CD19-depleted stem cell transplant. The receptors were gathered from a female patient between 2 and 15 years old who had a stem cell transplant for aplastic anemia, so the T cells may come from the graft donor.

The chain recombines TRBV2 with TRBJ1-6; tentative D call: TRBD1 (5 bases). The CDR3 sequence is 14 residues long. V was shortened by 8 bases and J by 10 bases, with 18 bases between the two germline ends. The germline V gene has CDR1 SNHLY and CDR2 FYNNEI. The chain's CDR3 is CASYTRGMSSPLHF. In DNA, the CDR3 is TGTGCCAGCTATACAAGGGGCATGAGCTCACCCCTCCACTTT. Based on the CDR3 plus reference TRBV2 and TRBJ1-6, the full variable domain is EPEVTQTPSHQVTQMGQEVILRCVPISNHLYFYWYRQILGQKVEFLVSFYNNEISEKSEIFDDQFSVERPDGSNFTLKIRSTKLEDSAMYFCASYTRGMSSPLHFGNGTRLTVT.

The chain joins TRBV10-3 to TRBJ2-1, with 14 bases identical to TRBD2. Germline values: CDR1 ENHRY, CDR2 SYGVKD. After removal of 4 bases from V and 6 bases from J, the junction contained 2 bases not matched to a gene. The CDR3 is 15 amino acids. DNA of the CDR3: TGTGCCATCAGTGTCGGACTAGCGGGAGGCAATGAGCAGTTCTTC. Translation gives CAISVGLAGGNEQFF.

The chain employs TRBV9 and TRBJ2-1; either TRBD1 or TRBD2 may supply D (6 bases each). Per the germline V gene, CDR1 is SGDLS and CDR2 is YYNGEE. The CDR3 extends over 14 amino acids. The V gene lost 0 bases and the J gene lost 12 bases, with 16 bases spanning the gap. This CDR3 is CASSVEGGLWGQFF. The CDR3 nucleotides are TGTGCCAGCAGCGTAGAGGGGGGTCTTTGGGGGCAGTTCTTC.

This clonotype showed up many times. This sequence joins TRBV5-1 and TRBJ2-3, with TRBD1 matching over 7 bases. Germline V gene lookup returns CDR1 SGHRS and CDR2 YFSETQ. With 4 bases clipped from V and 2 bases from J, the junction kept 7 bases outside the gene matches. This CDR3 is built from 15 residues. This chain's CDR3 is CASSDPGQLTDTQYF. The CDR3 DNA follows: TGCGCCAGCAGCGATCCGGGACAGCTCACAGATACGCAGTATTTT.

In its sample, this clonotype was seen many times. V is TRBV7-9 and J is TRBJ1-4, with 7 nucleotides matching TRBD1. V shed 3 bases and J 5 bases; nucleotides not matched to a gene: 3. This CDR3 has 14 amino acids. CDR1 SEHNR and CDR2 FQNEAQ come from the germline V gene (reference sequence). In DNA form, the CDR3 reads TGTGCCAGCAGCTTTGGGACAGTCAATGAAAAACTGTTTTTT. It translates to CASSFGTVNEKLFF.

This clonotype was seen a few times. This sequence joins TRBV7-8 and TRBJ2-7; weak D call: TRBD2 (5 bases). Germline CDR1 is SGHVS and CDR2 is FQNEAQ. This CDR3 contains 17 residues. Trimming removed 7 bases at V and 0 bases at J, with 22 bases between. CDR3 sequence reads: CASTLGSAFSSSYEQYV. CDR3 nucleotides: TGTGCCAGCACCCTGGGTAGCGCATTTTCTAGCTCCTACGAGCAGTACGTC.

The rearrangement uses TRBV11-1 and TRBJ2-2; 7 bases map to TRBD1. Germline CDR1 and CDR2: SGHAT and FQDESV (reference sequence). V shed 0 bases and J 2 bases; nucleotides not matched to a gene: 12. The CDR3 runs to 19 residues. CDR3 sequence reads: CASSLAQIGRGFNTGELFF. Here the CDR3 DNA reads TGTGCCAGCAGCTTAGCGCAGATTGGCAGGGGGTTTAACACCGGGGAGCTGTTTTTT.

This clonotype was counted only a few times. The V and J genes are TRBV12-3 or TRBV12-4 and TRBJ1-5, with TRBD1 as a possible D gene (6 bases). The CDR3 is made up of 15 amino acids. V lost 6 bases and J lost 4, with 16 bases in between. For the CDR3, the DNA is TGTGCCAGCAGACGTACCGGGACACTTAATCAGCCCCAGCATTTT. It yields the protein CASRRTGTLNQPQHF.

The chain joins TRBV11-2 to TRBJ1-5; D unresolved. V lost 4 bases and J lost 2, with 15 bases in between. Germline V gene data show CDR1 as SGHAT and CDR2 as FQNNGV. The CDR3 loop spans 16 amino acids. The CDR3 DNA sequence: TGTGCCAGCAGCTCGCTAGGGCCCACCGGCAATCAGCCCCAGCATTTT. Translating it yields CASSSLGPTGNQPQHF.

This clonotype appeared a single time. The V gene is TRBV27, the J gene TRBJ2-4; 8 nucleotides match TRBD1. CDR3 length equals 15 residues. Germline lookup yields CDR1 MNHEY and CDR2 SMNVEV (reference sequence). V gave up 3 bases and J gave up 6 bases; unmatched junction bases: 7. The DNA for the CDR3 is TGTGCCAGCAGTTTGACCAGGGGGCGGCTAAACATTCAGTACTTC. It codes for CASSLTRGRLNIQYF.